The rows below give T cell receptor beta chains drawn from one sample of a study of cytomegalovirus exposure and HLA in healthy donors. TCRdb's table, derived via immunoSEQ multiplex PCR, lists solely in-frame clones and lacks some. The sample consists of 150,000 to 200,000 clones, about 81% of them appearing once. Input material: PBMCs. These receptors were collected from a woman aged 45-59 years in good health and CMV-seropositive. Both conserved end residues are part of each CDR3. The D gene is left open where the match is weak. Size values are once, few and many counts, or a class for expanded clones, and some rows have none.

cdr3_aa | cdr3_nt | cdr3_length | clone_size | d_call | j_call | v_call
CASSSRQGRDTQYF | TGTGCCAGCAGCTCGAGACAGGGCCGGGATACGCAGTATTTT | 14 | NA | TRBD1 | TRBJ2-3 | TRBV7-2
CAIATRDRGLYGYTF | TGTGCCATCGCTACCCGGGACAGGGGACTCTATGGCTACACCTTC | 15 | NA | TRBD1 | TRBJ1-2 | TRBV10-3
CASSTLDSYGYTF | TGTGCCAGCAGCACGCTCGACAGCTATGGCTACACCTTC | 13 | NA | NA | TRBJ1-2 | TRBV2
CASSERQGSGSVKLFF | TGTGCCAGCAGCGAGAGACAGGGAAGTGGTTCAGTAAAACTGTTTTTT | 16 | few | TRBD1 | TRBJ1-4 | TRBV5-8
CASSVRAGYGYTF | TGTGCCAGCAGTGTCCGCGCGGGGTATGGCTACACCTTC | 13 | once | NA | TRBJ1-2 | TRBV2
CASALAGFSYEQYF | TGTGCTAGTGCCCTAGCGGGGTTCTCCTACGAGCAGTACTTC | 14 | NA | TRBD2 | TRBJ2-7 | TRBV12-5
CASSTGPRENTEAFF | TGTGCCAGCAGCACGGGACCGCGGGAAAACACTGAAGCTTTCTTT | 15 | NA | NA | TRBJ1-1 | TRBV7-3
CASSQMTSGGAFGWYF | TGCGCCAGCAGCCAAATGACTAGCGGGGGGGCCTTTGGTTGGTATTTT | 16 | NA | TRBD2 | TRBJ2-3 | TRBV4-1
CASSIDRTGGADTQYF | TGTGCCAGTAGTATAGATAGGACAGGGGGTGCAGATACGCAGTATTTT | 16 | NA | TRBD1 | TRBJ2-3 | TRBV19
CASSGKTGCEQFF | TGTGCCAGCAGCGGAAAGACAGGGTGTGAGCAGTTCTTC | 13 | NA | TRBD1 | TRBJ2-1 | TRBV7-9
CASSLDRGRGANYGYTF | TGTGCCAGCAGCTTGGACAGGGGGAGAGGGGCTAACTATGGCTACACCTTC | 17 | once | TRBD1 | TRBJ1-2 | TRBV5-4
CASSFSGGGAGELFF | TGTGCCAGCAGCTTTTCCGGCGGGGGGGCCGGGGAGCTGTTTTTT | 15 | NA | TRBD2 | TRBJ2-2 | TRBV5-4
CASSSDKNTEAFF | TGTGCCAGCAGCTCCGACAAGAACACTGAAGCTTTCTTT | 13 | NA | NA | TRBJ1-1 | TRBV2
CSVPRETGGVGATEAFF | TGCAGCGTTCCAAGGGAGACAGGGGGCGTGGGTGCCACTGAAGCTTTCTTT | 17 | NA | TRBD1 | TRBJ1-1 | TRBV29-1
CAWSRSSGGYNEQFF | TGTGCCTGGAGTCGCAGTAGCGGGGGGTACAATGAGCAGTTCTTC | 15 | NA | TRBD2 | TRBJ2-1 | TRBV30
CASRGTGVEYGYTF | TGTGCCAGCAGGGGGACAGGAGTGGAGTATGGCTACACCTTC | 14 | NA | TRBD1 | TRBJ1-2 | TRBV2
CASSFDRQTQYF | TGTGCCAGCAGCTTCGACAGGCAGACCCAGTACTTC | 12 | few | NA | TRBJ2-5 | TRBV7-9
CASSSSGLLSGNTIYF | TGTGCCAGCAGTTCCTCAGGGTTGCTATCTGGAAACACCATATATTTT | 16 | NA | NA | TRBJ1-3 | TRBV27
CASRQGNTEAFF | TGTGCCAGCAGACAGGGAAACACTGAAGCTTTCTTT | 12 | NA | NA | TRBJ1-1 | TRBV7-9
CASRSDGVVGAFF | TGTGCCAGCAGGAGTGACGGGGTTGTCGGAGCTTTCTTT | 13 | few | NA | TRBJ1-1 | TRBV5-4
CAWSDRQGLTEAFF | TGTGCCTGGAGTGACCGACAGGGTCTTACTGAAGCTTTCTTT | 14 | NA | TRBD1 | TRBJ1-1 | TRBV30
CASSRGQEITEAFF | TGTGCCAGCAGCCGGGGACAGGAGATCACTGAAGCTTTCTTT | 14 | NA | TRBD1 | TRBJ1-1 | TRBV5-4
CSVEAPGRARGYTF | TGCAGCGTTGAAGCCCCGGGGAGGGCTCGTGGCTACACCTTC | 14 | NA | NA | TRBJ1-2 | TRBV29-1
CASSLLRETQYF | TGTGCCAGCAGTTTATTGAGAGAGACCCAGTACTTC | 12 | NA | NA | TRBJ2-5 | TRBV28
CAWSFAGAPGGYTF | TGTGCCTGGAGTTTCGCGGGGGCTCCGGGGGGCTACACCTTC | 14 | NA | NA | TRBJ1-2 | TRBV30
CASSGGTGWEQYF | TGTGCCAGCAGTGGCGGGACAGGCTGGGAACAGTACTTC | 13 | NA | TRBD1 | TRBJ2-4 | TRBV27
CASSLNSQGWETQYF | TGTGCCAGCAGCTTAAATAGTCAGGGGTGGGAGACCCAGTACTTC | 15 | NA | NA | TRBJ2-5 | TRBV7-3
CAWSPDRLYGYTF | TGTGCCTGGAGTCCCGACAGGCTCTATGGCTACACCTTC | 13 | few | NA | TRBJ1-2 | TRBV30
CASSSSGGNNEQFF | TGTGCCAGCAGCTCTAGCGGGGGGAACAATGAGCAGTTCTTC | 14 | NA | TRBD2 | TRBJ2-1 | TRBV2
CAWSVGSGVQETQYF | TGTGCCTGGAGCGTTGGTAGCGGGGTGCAAGAGACCCAGTACTTC | 15 | NA | TRBD2 | TRBJ2-5 | TRBV30
CASSQVRVRQLHYGYTF | TGCGCCAGCAGCCAAGTAAGGGTGAGACAGCTACACTATGGCTACACCTTC | 17 | NA | NA | TRBJ1-2 | TRBV4-1
CSVHRGNTIYF | TGCAGCGTGCACAGGGGAAACACCATATATTTT | 11 | NA | NA | TRBJ1-3 | TRBV29-1